Listed below are T cell receptor beta chains from one sample, sequenced in a study of cytomegalovirus exposure and HLA in healthy donors. Some clones are missing from TCRdb's copy, which holds only in-frame ones; the method was immunoSEQ multiplex PCR. The sample contains roughly 150,000 clones, 65% to 85% of which appear only once. Material for sequencing was PBMCs. The receptors here all came from a middle-aged woman in good health and CMV-seropositive. Both conserved end residues are part of each CDR3. Fields, in order: CDR3 DNA, CDR3 protein, V gene, D gene, clone size, J gene. A D gene is named only where the DNA matches it firmly. A row's size may be missing; if present it is once, few, many or a size class.

TGTGCCAGCAACCTCCTTGGCGGGGGCTCCGGGGATGAGCAGTTCTTC	CASNLLGGGSGDEQFF	TRBV7-2	.	.	TRBJ2-1
TGTGCCAGCAAGCGGGTGGGGGGGGGCGAGCAGTACTTC	CASKRVGGGEQYF	TRBV6-1	TRBD2	.	TRBJ2-7
TGCGCCAGCAGGTTTAGCGGGGGAGGCTATGGCTACACCTTC	CASRFSGGGYGYTF	TRBV5-1	.	.	TRBJ1-2
TGTGCCAGCAGTTACGCGGGTGAGCAGTTCTTC	CASSYAGEQFF	TRBV6-5	.	.	TRBJ2-1
TGTGCCAGTAGTATAGACACAGGCAATCAGCCCCAGCATTTT	CASSIDTGNQPQHF	TRBV19	.	.	TRBJ1-5
TGTGCCAGTAGCCTACAGGGGCAGGGCGGCGGGGGGCTTGTGGATACGCAGTATTTT	CASSLQGQGGGGLVDTQYF	TRBV5-4	.	once	TRBJ2-3
TGCGCCACCGCCATGAGACAGGGAAATTACGGCTACACCTTC	CATAMRQGNYGYTF	TRBV10-1	TRBD1	.	TRBJ1-2
TGTGCCAGCAGTGAATCTGGGACAGAGCTTAACTATGGCTACACCTTC	CASSESGTELNYGYTF	TRBV6-1	TRBD1	.	TRBJ1-2
TGTGCCAGCAGTCACCCGATCGGGGATACGCAGTATTTT	CASSHPIGDTQYF	TRBV9	.	.	TRBJ2-3
TGTGCCAGCAGCACAAACAGGGCCCCTAATGAAAAACTGTTTTTT	CASSTNRAPNEKLFF	TRBV7-2	.	few	TRBJ1-4
TGTGCCAGCAGCTTTACGACTAGCTACCCAGATACGCAGTATTTT	CASSFTTSYPDTQYF	TRBV5-6	TRBD2	.	TRBJ2-3
TGCGCCAGCAGCTTGTCGCCTGAACGGACGGGACTAGCATCCTACGAGCAGTACTTC	CASSLSPERTGLASYEQYF	TRBV5-1	TRBD2	.	TRBJ2-7
TGTTCCAGCAGCTGGACAGTCTACGAGCAGTACTTC	CSSSWTVYEQYF	TRBV7-9	.	once	TRBJ2-7
TGTGCCAGCAGCCGATCACAGGGGAACACTGAAGCTTTCTTT	CASSRSQGNTEAFF	TRBV9	.	once	TRBJ1-1
TGTGCCAGCAGTGTAGGGACTAGCGTTCACAATGAGCAGTTCTTC	CASSVGTSVHNEQFF	TRBV2	TRBD2	few	TRBJ2-1
TGTGCCAGCAGCGGAAAACGGGATTCAACCTACGAGCAGTACTTC	CASSGKRDSTYEQYF	TRBV13	.	.	TRBJ2-7
TGTGCCAGCAGCTCGACAGGGGACGGCTACACCTTC	CASSSTGDGYTF	TRBV7-9	TRBD1	.	TRBJ1-2
TGTGCCAGCAGCTTTCAGGGGGTGGCCCCTGAAGCTTTCTTT	CASSFQGVAPEAFF	TRBV7-2	TRBD1	.	TRBJ1-1
TGTGCTAGTGGTTTGACGAGGGATTTCTCCTACGAGCAGTACTTC	CASGLTRDFSYEQYF	TRBV12-5	.	.	TRBJ2-7
TGTGCCTGGAGTGTAATTCGAGATTTCGCTGAAGCTTTCTTT	CAWSVIRDFAEAFF	TRBV30	.	once	TRBJ1-1
TGTGCCAGCTCAACAAACAGCTACGAGCAGTACTTC	CASSTNSYEQYF	TRBV18	.	few	TRBJ2-7
TGTGCCAGCAGCCAAGATGGGGCGGGCAGGGGGCTATTGGGCACTGAAGCTTTCTTT	CASSQDGAGRGLLGTEAFF	TRBV14	TRBD1	few	TRBJ1-1
TGTGCCAGCAGCAACAGGGGTGTGGACACTGAAGCTTTCTTT	CASSNRGVDTEAFF	TRBV6-1	TRBD1	.	TRBJ1-1
TGTGCCTGGAGTGTATTCCGGGGCTCCTACGAGCAGTACTTC	CAWSVFRGSYEQYF	TRBV30	.	.	TRBJ2-7
TGTGCCAGCAGCCTCACAGGGGGTAGGGACACTGAAGCTTTCTTT	CASSLTGGRDTEAFF	TRBV9	TRBD1	.	TRBJ1-1